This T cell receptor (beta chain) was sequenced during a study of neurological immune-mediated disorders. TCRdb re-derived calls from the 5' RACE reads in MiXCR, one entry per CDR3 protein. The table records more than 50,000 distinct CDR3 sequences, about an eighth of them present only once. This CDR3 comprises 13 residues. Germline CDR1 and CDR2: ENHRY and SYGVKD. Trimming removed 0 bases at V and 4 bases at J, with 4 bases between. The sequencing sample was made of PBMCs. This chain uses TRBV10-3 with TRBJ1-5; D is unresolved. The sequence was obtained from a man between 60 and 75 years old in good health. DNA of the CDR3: TGTGCCATCAGTGAGTCAGGGAATCAGCCCCAGCATTTT. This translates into CAISESGNQPQHF.